This entry is about one TCR beta chain. The antigen is undetermined. This CDR3 is 14 amino acids long. Germline V gene lookup returns CDR1 SNHLY and CDR2 FYNNEI. Deletions cut 8 bases from V and 1 base from J, with 15 bases between. This entry comes from a study of shared clonotypes between healthy human individuals. Study-wide background: There were three CD4 naive, three CD4 memory, two CD8 naive and one CD8 memory plates per donor. Study-level findings and limits: Roughly 5% of naive CD4 clonotypes were shared across a few donors. Across subsets, estimated richness was generally greater for naive than for memory populations. Generation probabilities were higher for clonotypes shared across all four sorted-subset donors than for unshared ones.

Naive CD8 cells lacked CD45RO, underwent positive selection for CCR7 and left out terminally differentiated effector memory CD45RA+ cells. Using immunoSEQ multiplex PCR, the repertoire was profiled, and TCRdb retains in-frame clones only, with some absent. The profile shows over 800,000 clones, about 92% of them singletons. The chain combines TRBV2 with TRBJ2-7; tentatively, D is TRBD2 (5 bases). Sequenced material: naive CD8+ T cells sorted from blood. The receptor was isolated from a young man in good health. CDR3 nucleotide sequence: TGTGCCAGCGATAGGAGCGGTAATTCCTACGAGCAGTACTTC. Translation: CASDRSGNSYEQYF.